This T cell receptor (beta chain) was obtained from a study of response to subunit inactivated influenza vaccine. This clonotype was seen a few times. Its antigen is unknown. MiXCR, run by TCRdb on the RT-PCR reads, gives a single entry per CDR3 protein. The table records 400,000 to 650,000 distinct CDR3 sequences, roughly 7.9% of them present only once. Study-wide findings and caveats: Authors suggested that a seasonal influenza vaccination recruits few new T cells each time.

The CDR3 contains 16 residues. The germline V and J ends were trimmed by 5 bases and 5 bases, with 19 bases remaining between them. Sequencing used PBMCs from blood, obtained roughly 24 months after vaccination. This rearrangement joins TRBV12-3 or TRBV12-4 to TRBJ1-5; no clear D. The clonotype originates from a man aged 45-69 years who received an inactivated influenza vaccine. The CDR3 reads CASSPARALTHQPQHF. The CDR3 bases are TGTGCCAGCAGTCCGGCCCGGGCCCTAACCCATCAGCCCCAGCATTTT.